The next 32 T cell receptor beta chains were all read from a single sample in a study of cytomegalovirus exposure and HLA in healthy donors. PCR was performed using 60 Vbeta and 13 Jbeta primers. The table came from immunoSEQ multiplex PCR; TCRdb's copy has only in-frame clones and leaves some out. The data show 150,000 to 160,000 clones, more than 75% seen once. The sequenced sample consisted of PBMCs. The receptor set was obtained from a man aged 25 to 40 in good health and CMV-seropositive.

The CDR3 sequence is CASSEGGGTGGYTF. The CDR3 DNA reads as TGTGCCAGCAGTGAAGGTGGAGGGACGGGTGGCTACACCTTC. V and J are TRBV25-1 and TRBJ1-2, with a weak D call TRBD1 (5 bases). The CDR3 is 14 residues long. V was pared by 2 bases and J by 7 bases, with 14 bases between. Germline loops: CDR1 MGHDK, CDR2 SYGVNS.

The rearrangement links TRBV12-5 to TRBJ1-6; TRBD1 might be the D (5 bases). Germline V gives CDR1 LGHNT, CDR2 FRNRAP. Trimming shortened V by 5 bases and J by 7 bases, and 9 bases separated the two germline ends. The CDR3 has 13 residues. The CDR3 sequence: CASGPGGNSPLHF. The DNA for the CDR3 is TGTGCTAGTGGTCCCGGGGGGAATTCACCCCTCCACTTT.

This sequence joins TRBV19 and TRBJ2-1, with 8 bases matching TRBD2. Germline V gene sequence: CDR1 LNHDA, CDR2 SQIVND (reference sequence). Trimming cost V 7 bases and J 5 bases; bases outside gene matches: 13. This CDR3 spans 16 amino acids. The CDR3 nucleotides are TGTGCCAGTAACCGTGCTGGGCTAGCGGGCGACAATGAGCAGTTCTTC. It translates to CASNRAGLAGDNEQFF. The full variable domain, rest sourced from reference TRBV19 and TRBJ2-1, is DGGITQSPKYLFRKEGQNVTLSCEQNLNHDAMYWYRQDPGQGLRLIYYSQIVNDFQKGDIAEGYSVSREKKESFPLTVTSAQKNPTAFYLCASNRAGLAGDNEQFFGPGTRLTVL.

As to this clone: Compared with germline, one end of the junction differs, possibly owing to a read error. This chain links TRBV5-1 with TRBJ2-1; 9 bases fit TRBD2. The CDR3 has 15 amino acids. Germline V gives CDR1 SGHRS, CDR2 YFSETQ. The DNA of the CDR3 is TGCGCCAGCACCTTGGCGGGGGGGACCTACAATGAGCAGTTCTTC. Protein sequence: CASTLAGGTYNEQFF.

This chain connects TRBV25-1 to TRBJ2-5; D not certain. Germline values: CDR1 MGHDK, CDR2 SYGVNS. Deletions cut 4 bases from V and 5 bases from J, with 11 bases between. This CDR3 region has 13 residues. The CDR3 loop is CASSGNSPETQYF. The CDR3 nucleotides are TGTGCCAGCAGTGGTAATAGCCCTGAGACCCAGTACTTC.

In its sample, this clone was seen once. The junction departs from germline at one end; a sequencing error may be responsible. J is TRBJ1-1 and V is TRBV18; D may be TRBD1 (6 bases). CDR3 size: 17 residues. CDR1 KGHSH and CDR2 LQKENI come from the germline V gene. CDR3 protein: CASSPRHSGQLNTEAFF. In DNA form, the CDR3 reads TGTGCCAGCTCCCCACGACACTCCGGACAGTTGAACACTGAAGCTTTCTTT. Variable domain in full (rest from reference TRBV18 and TRBJ1-1): NAGVMQNPRHLVRRRGQEARLRCSPMKGHSHVYWYRQLPEEGLKFMVYLQKENIIDESGMPKERFSAEFPKEGPSILRIQQVVRGDSAAYFCASSPRHSGQLNTEAFFGQGTRLTVV.

This chain connects TRBV4-1 to TRBJ2-1; D uncertain. V dropped 1 base and J dropped 6 bases, with 4 bases sitting between them. The CDR3 has 12 amino acids. Germline CDR1 is MGHRA and CDR2 is YSYEKL. In DNA form, the CDR3 reads TGCGCCAGCAGCCAAGGTCTCAATGAGCAGTTCTTC. Translating gives CASSQGLNEQFF.

V gene TRBV9 combines with J gene TRBJ2-3; D possibly corresponds to TRBD2 (5 bases). Germline V gene data show CDR1 as SGDLS and CDR2 as YYNGEE. CDR3 size: 15 residues. The V end lost 0 bases, the J end lost 4 bases, and 12 bases lay between the germline ends. In nucleotides, the CDR3 is TGTGCCAGCAGCGTAGTCGCGGGTGGCGCAGATACGCAGTATTTT. Translated: CASSVVAGGADTQYF. Drawing the rest from reference TRBV9 and TRBJ2-3, the complete variable domain is DSGVTQTPKHLITATGQRVTLRCSPRSGDLSVYWYQQSLDQGLQFLIQYYNGEERAKGNILERFSAQQFPDLHSELNLSSLELGDSALYFCASSVVAGGADTQYFGPGTRLTVL.

The rearrangement joins TRBV5-1 to TRBJ2-7, with 12 nucleotides matching TRBD1. The germline CDR1 and CDR2 sequences are SGHRS and YFSETQ. The CDR3 has 15 amino acids. The trim removed 4 bases at V and 3 bases at J, leaving 5 bases unmatched. The CDR3 DNA is TGCGCCAGCAGCCAGGGACAGGGGGCCTTCTACGAGCAGTACTTC. It specifies CASSQGQGAFYEQYF.

The CDR3 DNA is TGCGCCAGCAGCCAATCGGGGATGAGCAATCAGCCCCAGCATTTT. This gives the protein CASSQSGMSNQPQHF. The rearrangement joins TRBV5-1 to TRBJ1-5; D not resolved. This CDR3 is 15 amino acids long. The V end lost 4 bases, the J end lost 1 base, and 12 bases lay between the germline ends. Germline values: CDR1 SGHRS, CDR2 YFSETQ.

This clone was observed a few times. This sequence joins TRBV27 and TRBJ2-1, with TRBD1 matching 7 bases. Trimming removed 2 bases from V and 5 bases from J; junction bases left unmatched: 9. The CDR3 loop spans 16 amino acids. Per the germline V gene, CDR1 is MNHEY and CDR2 is SMNVEV (reference sequence). In DNA form, the CDR3 reads TGTGCCAGCAGTTTACCGAGGGACAGTTTTAACAATGAGCAGTTCTTC. This codes for CASSLPRDSFNNEQFF.

The genes are TRBV6-1 and TRBJ1-5; TRBD1 is a possible D gene (6 bases). Trimming left V 6 bases short and J 4 bases short, with 10 bases between. Per germline, CDR1 MNHNS and CDR2 SASEGT. CDR3 length equals 13 residues. The CDR3 reads CASSGQQNQPQHF. The CDR3 DNA sequence: TGTGCCAGCAGCGGACAGCAGAATCAGCCCCAGCATTTT.

The table lists this clone with a few counts. V is TRBV5-4 and J is TRBJ2-3; 9 bases align to TRBD2. CDR1 is SGHNT and CDR2 is YYREEE in the germline V gene (reference sequence). The CDR3 has 15 amino acids. V was pared by 4 bases and J by 1 base, with 4 bases of the junction left unmatched. The CDR3 sequence is CASSPRTSGTDTQYF. The CDR3 bases are TGTGCCAGCAGCCCGAGGACTAGCGGCACAGATACGCAGTATTTT.

CDR3 amino acids: CASSSSTGGHTF. The CDR3 DNA sequence: TGTGCCAGCAGCTCCTCGACAGGGGGGCACACCTTC. The gene calls are TRBV7-3 and TRBJ1-2; TRBD1 agrees at 9 bases. The CDR3 spans 12 residues. V shed 4 bases, J shed 12 bases, and the junction held 6 bases outside the gene matches. Per the germline V gene, CDR1 is SGHTA and CDR2 is FQGTGA.

The chain recombines TRBV7-2 with TRBJ1-6; 7 nucleotides match TRBD1. The CDR3 sequence is 15 residues long. V lost 1 base, J lost 14 bases, and 11 bases stayed unmatched. CDR1 SGHTA and CDR2 FQGNSA come from the germline V gene. The CDR3 sequence: CASSLGQGIGSTLHF. CDR3 DNA sequence: TGTGCCAGCAGCTTAGGACAGGGTATAGGAAGCACCCTCCACTTT.

The rearrangement uses TRBV19 and TRBJ1-2; D may be TRBD1 (5 bases). CDR1 and CDR2 from the germline V gene are LNHDA and SQIVND (reference sequence). V shed 3 bases and J shed 8 bases, with 16 bases lying between them. This CDR3 is built from 14 residues. CDR3 region: CASSMWQGWKGYTF. The CDR3, as DNA: TGTGCCAGTAGTATGTGGCAGGGATGGAAGGGCTACACCTTC. The variable domain in full, completed from reference TRBV19 and TRBJ1-2, reads DGGITQSPKYLFRKEGQNVTLSCEQNLNHDAMYWYRQDPGQGLRLIYYSQIVNDFQKGDIAEGYSVSREKKESFPLTVTSAQKNPTAFYLCASSMWQGWKGYTFGSGTRLTVV.

V usage is TRBV9 and J usage is TRBJ2-5, with 9 bases lining up with TRBD2. The J segment lost 4 bases and the V segment lost 4 bases, leaving 8 bases of the junction unmatched. The CDR3 is made up of 15 amino acids. The germline V gene encodes CDR1 SGDLS and CDR2 YYNGEE. CDR3 sequence: CASSLSGSGRETQYF. The DNA for the CDR3 is TGTGCCAGCAGCCTTAGCGGGAGCGGTCGAGAGACCCAGTACTTC.

The chain joins TRBV7-9 to TRBJ2-2; 11 bases agree with TRBD2. The CDR3 is 16 amino acids. Germline-derived CDR1 and CDR2 are SEHNR and FQNEAQ (reference sequence). V gave up 5 bases and J gave up 7 bases; unmatched junction bases: 9. CDR3 amino acids: CASSDGLAGGSGELFF. In DNA, the CDR3 is TGTGCCAGCAGCGACGGACTAGCGGGTGGGAGCGGGGAGCTGTTTTTT.

The V gene is TRBV28, the J gene TRBJ1-2; TRBD1 aligns across 7 bases. The junction had 7 bases not matched to a gene; V was cut back by 6 bases and J by 0 bases. This CDR3 has 15 residues. Germline values: CDR1 MDHEN, CDR2 SYDVKM. The chain's CDR3 is CASSSLGQSNYGYTF. The CDR3 DNA reads as TGTGCCAGCAGCAGCCTGGGACAGTCTAACTATGGCTACACCTTC.

J is TRBJ1-1 and V is TRBV9; D perhaps matches TRBD1 (6 bases). The CDR3 consists of 18 residues. V was pared by 0 bases and J by 0 bases, with 18 bases between. Germline values: CDR1 SGDLS, CDR2 YYNGEE. CDR3 loop: CASSVEQGPLTMNTEAFF. CDR3 in DNA: TGTGCCAGCAGCGTAGAACAGGGACCCCTTACCATGAACACTGAAGCTTTCTTT.

The V and J genes are TRBV27 and TRBJ2-1; TRBD1 agrees at 9 bases. Germline lookup yields CDR1 MNHEY and CDR2 SMNVEV (reference sequence). The V gene end was trimmed by 2 bases and the J gene end by 7 bases; junction bases not matched to a gene: 6. The CDR3 loop spans 15 amino acids. The CDR3 DNA reads as TGTGCCAGCAGTTTACGACAGGGGGGTAAAAATGAGCAGTTCTTC. Translated, it gives CASSLRQGGKNEQFF.

The chain uses TRBV7-9 and TRBJ2-2; 9 bases line up with TRBD1. V lost 9 bases to trimming and J lost 3 bases; unmatched junction nucleotides: 5. This CDR3 has 14 amino acids. CDR1 and CDR2 from the germline V gene are SEHNR and FQNEAQ (reference sequence). Here the CDR3 DNA reads TGTGCCAGTGGGACAGGGATAGACACCGGGGAGCTGTTTTTT. This codes for CASGTGIDTGELFF.

The V call is TRBV4-2, the J call TRBJ1-1, with D possibly TRBD1 on 6 matching bases. The germline CDR1 and CDR2 sequences are LGHNA and YNFKEQ. CDR3 length: 16 amino acids. V was pared by 4 bases and J by 0 bases, with 15 bases between. CDR3 coding DNA: TGTGCCAGCAGCCCCCCCCGTGGGACACTGAACACTGAAGCTTTCTTT. Its translation is CASSPPRGTLNTEAFF.

Written as DNA, the CDR3 is TGTGCCAGCAGTGGCGGGTCGAGCGGGAGCTCGCGGGAGCTGTTTTTT. Protein: CASSGGSSGSSRELFF. The genes are TRBV6-1 and TRBJ2-2, with 8 bases fitting TRBD2. The CDR3 consists of 16 residues. V was pared by 4 bases and J by 9 bases, with 13 bases of the junction left unmatched. CDR1 MNHNS and CDR2 SASEGT come from the germline V gene.

The chain recombines TRBV27 with TRBJ2-7; the D gene is possibly TRBD1 (5 bases). Germline V gene lookup returns CDR1 MNHEY and CDR2 SMNVEV (reference sequence). Trimming removed 5 bases at V and 2 bases at J, with 19 bases between. CDR3 size: 16 residues. CDR3 DNA sequence: TGTGCCAGCAGTCCTTCTTATCAACAGGCCACCTACGAGCAGTACTTC. It is translated as CASSPSYQQATYEQYF.

J is TRBJ1-1 and V is TRBV7-2; 9 nucleotides line up with TRBD1. The ends lost 5 bases at V and 5 bases at J; junction bases unmatched: 6. CDR3 length: 14 amino acids. Germline CDR1 is SGHTA and CDR2 is FQGNSA. CDR3 nucleotide sequence: TGTGCCAGCAGCCCTGGGACAGGGAGAACTGAAGCTTTCTTT. As protein: CASSPGTGRTEAFF.

The chain uses TRBV9 and TRBJ2-3; TRBD2 agrees at 13 bases. The CDR3 runs to 17 residues. Germline V gene data show CDR1 as SGDLS and CDR2 as YYNGEE. The ends lost 3 bases at V and 3 bases at J; junction bases unmatched: 7. DNA of the CDR3: TGTGCCAGCAGCGCACTAGCGGGGGGGCTCCGGACAGATACGCAGTATTTT. Translated: CASSALAGGLRTDTQYF.

The chain couples TRBV5-1 to TRBJ2-3; 7 bases map to TRBD2. Germline values: CDR1 SGHRS, CDR2 YFSETQ. CDR3 length: 16 residues. V gave up 1 base and J gave up 2 bases; unmatched junction bases: 7. The CDR3 spells CASSLTASGITDTQYF. CDR3 bases: TGCGCCAGCAGCTTGACTGCTAGCGGCATCACAGATACGCAGTATTTT. Full variable domain (rest looked up from reference TRBV5-1 and TRBJ2-3): KAGVTQTPRYLIKTRGQQVTLSCSPISGHRSVSWYQQTPGQGLQFLFEYFSETQRNKGNFPGRFSGRQFSNSRSEMNVSTLELGDSALYLCASSLTASGITDTQYFGPGTRLTVL.

This sequence joins TRBV4-1 and TRBJ1-5; D gene uncertain. The CDR3 runs to 13 residues. V was pared by 0 bases and J by 7 bases, with 7 bases between. Germline V gives CDR1 MGHRA, CDR2 YSYEKL. The CDR3 spells CASSQDRKQPQHF. The DNA of the CDR3 is TGCGCCAGCAGCCAAGACAGGAAGCAGCCCCAGCATTTT.

This clone has more than one count but fewer than ten. The chain couples TRBV4-2 to TRBJ1-1; a possible D gene is TRBD1 (6 bases). There are 15 residues in the CDR3. Between the trimmed V and J ends, which lost 10 bases and 4 bases, there was a span of 22 bases. Per the germline V gene, CDR1 is LGHNA and CDR2 is YNFKEQ. The CDR3 DNA reads TGTGCCACTCCCGGACAGCCGGTTTGGGGCACTGAAGCTTTCTTT. As protein: CATPGQPVWGTEAFF.

This clone came up a few times. Compared with germline, one end of the junction differs, possibly owing to a read error. The rearrangement joins TRBV28 to TRBJ2-4, with 10 positions matching TRBD1. Germline CDR1 reads MDHEN; CDR2 reads SYDVKM. This CDR3 comprises 16 residues. The CDR3 region is CASRLWTGGVKNIQYF. CDR3 nucleotide sequence: TGTGCCAGCAGGTTATGGACAGGGGGAGTCAAAAACATTCAGTACTTC.

The rearrangement joins TRBV29-1 to TRBJ1-5, with D possibly being TRBD1 (5 bases). The V end was cut by 7 bases, the J end by 7 bases, with 26 bases between. The CDR3 runs to 16 residues. Germline CDR1 reads SQVTM; CDR2 reads ANQGSEA. The CDR3 is CSAVVSGPGGGQPQHF. The CDR3 bases are TGCAGCGCCGTGGTGTCAGGGCCAGGCGGTGGACAGCCCCAGCATTTT.